The present entry profiles one T cell receptor beta chain with its context. The clone's antigen remains unknown. Within one base of it there is no much larger clone, and no base qualities were kept. TCR CDR3 regions were amplified from genomic DNA by multiplex PCR using the deep immunoSEQ assay. For each cell subset, the extracted genomic DNA was distributed evenly across all wells of several immunoSEQ 96-well plates, and each plate served as one replicate. For unsorted PBMC, roughly 330 ng of genomic DNA, equivalent to around 30,000 T cell genomes, went into each replicate PCR. Ten immunoSEQ deep assay plates were used to sequence the unsorted PBMC genomic DNA. The purified libraries were quantified using a Qubit 3.0 fluorometer, sized with a Bioanalyzer 2100, and then quantified again using the KAPA Library Quantification kit. Each immunoSEQ 96-well plate was sequenced on its own single-read 150-cycle Illumina NextSeq 550 flow cell. The source study handled its data this way. The immunoSEQ output contained only junctional sequences without quality scores, so filtering could not match that applied to full-length reads. Sequences were annotated with PyIR, a Python wrapper for IgBLAST v1.9, using IMGT germline references to assign V/J genes and CDR3. Reads were filtered out if the reads had weak V/J assignments (E-value above 1e-6), no CDR3, stop codons, out-of-frame junctions, or ambiguous translated residues. V3J clonotypes were defined by identical inferred V gene, J gene, and CDR3 amino acid sequence. Percentage overlap between repertoires was calculated by dividing the number of shared unique clonotypes by the size of the smaller repertoire. Three approaches were used to assess repertoire richness: RTK rarefaction, the Chao1 estimator, and Recon v2.1 estimates of unobserved clonotypes. TCRdb provides this immuneACCESS table in a form limited to in-frame rearrangements. Some clones are lacking; in checked studies, under half of them reflect an unresolved V gene, and why the rest are absent is not known. V and J calls and clone size are as listed in that table; D and trimming were resolved from the DNA. Counted in this sample were 400,000 to 600,000 clones; about three quarters of them appeared once. Approximately 12% of the sample belongs to the ten largest clones.

This sample is drawn from a study of shared clonotypes between healthy human individuals (dated by TCRdb to 2020 to 2022). Turning to the overall study: The cohort included three men and a couple of women between 18 and 49 years of age. To estimate repertoire size and how much clonotypes are shared between individuals, the study performed deep sequencing of blood TCR repertoires from about five healthy adults. To increase sequencing depth and limit assay-specific biases, TCR repertoire library preparation and sequencing were carried out by different laboratories using diverse techniques. Between about 0.94 and 10 billion PBMCs per donor were obtained by leukapheresis.

The CDR3 covers 14 residues, taking in both the cysteine and the phenylalanine. Just CDR3 DNA is preserved here, 42 bases in frame from base 1. From the germline V gene, CDR1 is SGHVS and CDR2 is FQNEAQ. The germline ends are 8 bases apart after V is trimmed by 2 bases and J by 1 base. What the authors observed across the whole study: Pairwise subsampling led to the expectation that sequencing depth would affect the degree of clonotype sharing among donors. The small number of donors limited the genetic and exposure-history diversity represented. Sampling was limited to blood, and TCR repertoires in tissue likely differ from TCR repertoires in blood.

The donors were healthy, HIV-negative adults who had no recently reported acute infections or vaccinations. Only Caucasian adults living in Nashville, Tennessee, USA were represented among the donors. In the unsorted samples, some 100 million PBMCs were counted, and genomic DNA was extracted using the QIAamp DNA Blood Mini kit. After blood collection by leukapheresis, PBMCs were isolated using Ficoll-Histopaque density gradient centrifugation and then cryopreserved in the vapor phase of liquid nitrogen. The sequence derives from a woman aged 40-49 years in good health. Some clones in this sample may be carry-over from other donors' samples. Here the chain combines TRBV7-8 and TRBJ2-5, with the D gene not confidently named. What was sequenced was PBMCs. The bases are TGTGCCAGCAGCTTATTTGTTAGCCAAGAGACCCAGTACTTC. Translation gives CASSLFVSQETQYF.